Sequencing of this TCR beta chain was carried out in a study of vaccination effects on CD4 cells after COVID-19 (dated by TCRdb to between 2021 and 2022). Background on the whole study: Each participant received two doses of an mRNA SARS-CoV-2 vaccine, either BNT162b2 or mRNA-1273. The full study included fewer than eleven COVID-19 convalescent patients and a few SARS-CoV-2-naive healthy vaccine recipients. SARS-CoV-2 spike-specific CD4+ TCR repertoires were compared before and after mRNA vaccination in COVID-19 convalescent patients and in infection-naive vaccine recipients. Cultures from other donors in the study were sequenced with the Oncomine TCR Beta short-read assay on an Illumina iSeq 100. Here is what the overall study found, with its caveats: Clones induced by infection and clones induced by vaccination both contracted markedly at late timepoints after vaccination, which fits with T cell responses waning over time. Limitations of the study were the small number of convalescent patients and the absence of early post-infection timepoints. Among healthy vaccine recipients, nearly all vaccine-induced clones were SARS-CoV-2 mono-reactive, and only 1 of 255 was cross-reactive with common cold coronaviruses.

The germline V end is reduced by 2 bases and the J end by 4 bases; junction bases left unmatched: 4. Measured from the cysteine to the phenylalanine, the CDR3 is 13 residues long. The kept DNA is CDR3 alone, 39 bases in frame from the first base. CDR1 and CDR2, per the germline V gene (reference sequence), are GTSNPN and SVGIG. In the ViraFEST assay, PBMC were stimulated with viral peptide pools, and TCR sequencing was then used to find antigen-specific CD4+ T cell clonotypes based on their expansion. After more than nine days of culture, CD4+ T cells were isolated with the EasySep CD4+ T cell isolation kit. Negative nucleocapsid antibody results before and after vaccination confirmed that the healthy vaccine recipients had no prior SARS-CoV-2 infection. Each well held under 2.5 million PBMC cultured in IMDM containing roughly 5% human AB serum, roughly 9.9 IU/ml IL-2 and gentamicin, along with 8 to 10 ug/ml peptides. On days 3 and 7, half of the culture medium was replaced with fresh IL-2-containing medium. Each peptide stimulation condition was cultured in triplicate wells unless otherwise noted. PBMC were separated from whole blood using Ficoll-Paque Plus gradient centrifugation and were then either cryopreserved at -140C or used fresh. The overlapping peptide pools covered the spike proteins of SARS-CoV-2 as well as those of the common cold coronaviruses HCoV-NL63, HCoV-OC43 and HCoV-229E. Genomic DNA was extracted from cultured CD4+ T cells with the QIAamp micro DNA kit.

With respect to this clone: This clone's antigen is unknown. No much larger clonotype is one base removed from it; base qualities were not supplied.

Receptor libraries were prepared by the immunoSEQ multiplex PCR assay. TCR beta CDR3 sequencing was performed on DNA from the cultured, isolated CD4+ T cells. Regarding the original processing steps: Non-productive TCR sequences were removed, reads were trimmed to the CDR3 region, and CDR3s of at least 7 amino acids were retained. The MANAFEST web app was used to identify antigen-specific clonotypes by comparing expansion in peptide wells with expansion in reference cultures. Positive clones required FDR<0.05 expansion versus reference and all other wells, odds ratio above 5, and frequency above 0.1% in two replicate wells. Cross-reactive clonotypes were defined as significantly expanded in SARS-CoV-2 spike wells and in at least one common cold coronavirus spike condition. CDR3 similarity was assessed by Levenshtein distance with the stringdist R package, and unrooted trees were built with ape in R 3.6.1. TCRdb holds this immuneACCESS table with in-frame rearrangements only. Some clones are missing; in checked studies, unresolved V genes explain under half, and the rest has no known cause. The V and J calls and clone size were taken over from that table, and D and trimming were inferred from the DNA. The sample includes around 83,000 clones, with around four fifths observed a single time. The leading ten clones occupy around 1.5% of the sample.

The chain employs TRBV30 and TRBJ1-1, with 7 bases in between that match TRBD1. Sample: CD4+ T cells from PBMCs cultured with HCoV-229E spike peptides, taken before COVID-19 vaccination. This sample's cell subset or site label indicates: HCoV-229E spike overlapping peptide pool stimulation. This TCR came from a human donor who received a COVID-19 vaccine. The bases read TGTGCCTGGAGTAAGGGGGCGGGCACTGAAGCTTTCTTT. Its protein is CAWSKGAGTEAFF.